The clone carrying this T cell receptor (beta chain) turned up a few times. The data were taken from a study of blood T cell repertoires in COVID-19. Study-wide background: Both acute and convalescent COVID-19 samples were obtained from the United States, Italy and Spain.

Enrollees, about 18 to 90 years old, lived in about two dozen US areas. The CDR3 consists of 15 residues. Germline V lookup: CDR1 SGDLS, CDR2 YYNGEE. V was trimmed by 4 bases and J by 3 bases, leaving 14 bases between them. Original methodology: Amplifying reference gene primers gave estimates of nucleated cell counts. Only in-frame clones appear in the TCRdb table, and some are missing; sequencing was by immunoSEQ multiplex PCR. Clone size and V and J calls were adopted from that table, with D and trimming inferred from the DNA. This sample has 400,000 or so clones, with around 90% found just once. Sequenced input: PBMCs or T cells enriched from blood (not recorded which). This TCR was recovered from a middle-aged woman with acute COVID-19. V and J are TRBV9 and TRBJ1-5; D remains ambiguous. CDR3 nucleotide sequence: TGTGCCAGCAGCATTTTGGAGGTGTACAATCAGCCCCAGCATTTT. As protein: CASSILEVYNQPQHF.